This T cell receptor beta chain derives from a study of patients and donors after allogeneic stem cell transplantation (dated by TCRdb to the early 2020s). Libraries came from RT-PCR. The run used a NextSeq 550. The raw public data were reprocessed by TCRdb itself: fastp quality trimming at Q25, MiXCR clonotype calling, in-frame beta chains only. One record per CDR3 amino acid sequence lists the most common genes and DNA. For this sample the table gives some 9,800 distinct CDR3 sequences, of which over 5.5% were detected only once. The ten largest make up roughly a quarter of the sample. This clonotype was counted many times. This clone's antigen is unknown. Qualities for individual bases were not recorded, and no much larger clone is one base off. As encoded in the germline V gene (reference sequence), CDR1 is MNHEY while CDR2 is SMNVEV. Trimming takes 5 bases off V and 7 bases off J; junction bases not matched to a gene: 6. Spanning cysteine to phenylalanine, the CDR3 consists of 15 amino acids. Only the CDR3 portion is preserved as DNA: 45 bases, with reading frame beginning at the first base.

This TCR was sampled from a human donor who was either an allogeneic HSCT recipient or a stem cell or donor lymphocyte infusion donor (not recorded which). It is not recorded whose cells these are; they may come from a transplant donor. This chain joins TRBV27 to TRBJ2-7; TRBD2 fits 15 bases in the junction. Sequencing used blood, either unsorted or a sorted T cell fraction (not recorded which). CDR3 region: CASSPAGLAGGEQYF. The nucleotides read TGTGCCAGCAGTCCCGCGGGACTAGCGGGAGGTGAGCAGTACTTC.